This T cell receptor (beta chain) was sequenced for a study of blood T cells in healthy people across ages (dated by TCRdb to about 2015). As for the study more broadly: In model experiments, roughly one uniquely barcoded TCR beta cDNA molecule per two T cells was captured by template switching. The study measured age-related changes in TCR beta repertoire diversity using deep sequencing normalized with unique cDNA molecular identifiers. The study analyzed two additional independent replicas of 1 million unique cDNA reads from the same blood draw for two donors, one aged 18 to 29 and one aged 80 or older. Four age groups were formed from the donors: young (average approximately 17 years), middle-aged (around 41), aged (about 68) and long-lived (about 80). To avoid experimental bias, donors of different ages were randomly spread across the sequencing lanes.

Library creation used 5' RACE. The second PCR ran for about 6 to 11 cycles and used a J-beta primer mix along with a sample-barcoded 5' primer. Each TCR beta cDNA molecule received a unique molecular identifier from a template-switch 5' adaptor carrying 12 random nucleotides. Each sample yielded at least 2.5 million CDR3-containing paired-end reads. First-strand cDNA synthesis was performed from all RNA using the Mint cDNA synthesis kit, with priming by a TRBC-specific oligonucleotide. Following uracil-DNA glycosylase treatment, a first 18-cycle PCR with universal primers M1SS and BC2_uni_R was performed on all cDNA. As for how the authors treated the data: For normalization, 1 million high-quality reads were randomly selected from each sample, with every read carrying a distinct molecular identifier. Reads with shared molecular identifiers were discarded instead of being binned into consensus sequences. MiTCR, set to a Q25 quality threshold and the strictest error-elimination algorithm, was used for CDR3 identification, clonotype clustering and error correction. A nonparametric unseen species model using Euler transformation provided a lower-bound estimate of total TCR beta diversity. The raw public data were reprocessed by TCRdb itself: fastp quality trimming at Q25, MiXCR clonotype calling, in-frame beta chains only. Records with the same CDR3 protein are collapsed into one entry carrying the most frequent genes and DNA. The V and J calls were not made by the authors but by TCRdb's processing. For this sample the table gives around 1,900,000 distinct CDR3 sequences, of which about 39% were detected only once. Under 25% of the sample is taken by the ten largest.

Systemically healthy Caucasian individuals from Russia, 39 in total and aged roughly 6 to 100 years, were included as donors. Approximately 11 milliliters of peripheral blood were drawn from each donor into EDTA-treated Vacutainer tubes. Ficoll-Paque density-gradient centrifugation was used to isolate PBMCs, with at least 6 million obtained per sample. Total RNA was extracted from PBMCs with Trizol reagent, with at least 5 micrograms obtained per sample. The percentages of naive CD45RAhigh/CD27high T cells were determined by flow cytometry on a PBMC aliquot from every donor. This clonotype has a handful of counts. Its antigen is currently not known. No much larger clone is present one base from it, and per-base qualities are unavailable. The paper as a whole reports these results and caveats: Estimates of total diversity based on one million sequenced T cells were regarded as lower bounds and as underestimates. Since profiling was done on bulk unsorted PBMCs, naive and antigen-experienced compartments could not be conclusively compared. Compared with the aged group, the long-lived group had more naive CD4+ T cells, fewer expanded clones and increased TCR diversity, suggesting age selection. A strong correlation was found between observed TCR beta diversity and the percentage of naive T cells measured by flow cytometry. As age increased, observed TCR beta diversity per million T cells dropped in a roughly linear way, and a significant reduction was already evident by age 40. Donor CMV infection status was unknown, potentially confounding age-related changes in expanded clonotypes.

From the cysteine up to the phenylalanine, the CDR3 has a length of 15 residues. Solely the CDR3 DNA is kept, with 45 bases framed from the first base. Cut back by 4 bases and 2 bases, the V and J ends lie 14 bases apart. The germline V gene sets CDR1 to MNHEY and CDR2 to SVGAGI. The sequence links TRBV6-5 to TRBJ1-2; no confident D gene assignment can be made. The material sequenced was blood. The source of this sequence is a human donor in good health. The nucleotide sequence is given as TGTGCCAGCAGTTCGACCGGATATCGCAACTATGGCTACACCTTC. It translates to CASSSTGYRNYGYTF.